The source of this TCR beta chain is a study of CD8 T cells in ankylosing spondylitis. Unmatched junction bases numbered 4, after V lost 3 bases and J lost 6 bases. Germline values: CDR1 DFQATT, CDR2 SNEGSKA (reference sequence). The CDR3 has 13 amino acids. TCRdb reprocessed the 5' RACE reads with MiXCR, giving one entry per CDR3 protein. The table has 200,000 to 250,000 distinct CDR3 sequences, roughly 25% seen once. This clonotype showed up just a few times. The material sequenced was blood, either unsorted or a sorted T cell fraction (not recorded which). This clonotype originated in a male donor with ankylosing spondylitis or in good health (not recorded which). This chain uses TRBV20-1 with TRBJ2-7; 11 nucleotides align to TRBD2. Here the CDR3 reads CSARTSGTGEQYF. CDR3 sequence (DNA): TGCAGTGCTAGGACTAGCGGGACAGGCGAGCAGTACTTC.